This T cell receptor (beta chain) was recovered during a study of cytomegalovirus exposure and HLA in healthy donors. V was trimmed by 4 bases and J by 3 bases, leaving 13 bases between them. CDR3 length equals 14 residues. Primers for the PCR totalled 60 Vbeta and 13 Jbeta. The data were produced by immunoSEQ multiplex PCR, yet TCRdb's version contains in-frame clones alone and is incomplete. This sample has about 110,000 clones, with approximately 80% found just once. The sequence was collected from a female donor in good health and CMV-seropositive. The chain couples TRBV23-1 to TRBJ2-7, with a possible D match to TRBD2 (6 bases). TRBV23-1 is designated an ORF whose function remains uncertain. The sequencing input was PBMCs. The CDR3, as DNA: TGCGCCAGCAGTCGGTTCGGGAGCTACTACGAGCAGTACTTC. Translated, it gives CASSRFGSYYEQYF.